The 11 T cell receptor beta chains below all came from one sample that was sequenced in a study of technical replicates of blood from several donors. Some clones are missing from TCRdb's copy, which holds only in-frame ones; the method was immunoSEQ multiplex PCR. There are approximately 100,000 clones in the sample; nearly 97% occur only once, and 0.23% lies in the top ten. The sequenced sample consisted of T cells isolated from PBMCs. These receptors were obtained from a human donor in good health.

The chain couples TRBV7-8 to TRBJ1-2; a weak D match, TRBD1 (5 bases). Germline V gives CDR1 SGHVS, CDR2 FQNEAQ. Trimming shortened V by 3 bases and J by 7 bases, and 15 bases separated the two germline ends. This CDR3 is built from 14 residues. The CDR3 bases are TGTGCCAGCAGCTTGACAGCTGTCAATGGTGGCTACACCTTC. Translating gives CASSLTAVNGGYTF.

This chain connects TRBV19 to TRBJ2-7, with 10 positions matching TRBD2. With V trimmed by 3 bases and J by 2 bases, 7 bases remained unmatched. CDR3 length: 16 residues. CDR1 is LNHDA, CDR2 SQIVND, per germline (reference sequence). CDR3: CASSMPSGRRPYEQYF. The CDR3 nucleotides are TGTGCCAGTAGTATGCCTAGCGGGAGAAGGCCCTACGAGCAGTACTTC.

V usage is TRBV2 and J usage is TRBJ2-1, with 7 nucleotides matching TRBD2. After removal of 6 bases from V and 4 bases from J, the junction contained 9 bases not matched to a gene. Germline CDR1 is SNHLY and CDR2 is FYNNEI. CDR3 length: 15 residues. The CDR3: CASRGAGLTYNEQFF. CDR3 nucleotides: TGTGCCAGCAGGGGAGCGGGGTTAACTTACAATGAGCAGTTCTTC.

This sequence joins TRBV6-1 and TRBJ2-7, with a possible D match to TRBD2 (7 bases). Germline V gene data show CDR1 as MNHNS and CDR2 as SASEGT. V gave up 2 bases and J gave up 2 bases, with 22 bases separating them. The CDR3 extends over 18 amino acids. The CDR3 protein is CASSEKPRGAGSPYEQYF. CDR3 nucleotide sequence: TGTGCCAGCAGTGAAAAACCCCGGGGGGCGGGATCCCCCTACGAGCAGTACTTC.

This sequence joins TRBV4-1 and TRBJ1-2; TRBD1 agrees at 7 bases. The J segment lost 4 bases and the V segment lost 1 base, leaving 6 bases of the junction unmatched. Germline values: CDR1 MGHRA, CDR2 YSYEKL. The CDR3 extends over 15 amino acids. The CDR3 spells CASSQGQGGGYGYTF. The CDR3 nucleotides are TGCGCCAGCAGCCAAGGACAGGGAGGTGGCTATGGCTACACCTTC.

V gene TRBV7-9 combines with J gene TRBJ2-7; the D is unclear. There are 13 residues in the CDR3. V lost 2 bases to trimming and J lost 6 bases, with 11 bases between them. Germline assignment: CDR1 SEHNR and CDR2 FQNEAQ (reference sequence). The CDR3 is CASSLSPSGEQYF. CDR3 coding DNA: TGTGCCAGCAGCTTATCCCCTAGTGGCGAGCAGTACTTC. The full variable domain, with the rest looked up from reference TRBV7-9 and TRBJ2-7, is DTGVSQNPRHKITKRGQNVTFRCDPISEHNRLYWYRQTLGQGPEFLTYFQNEAQLEKSRLLSDRFSAERPKGSFSTLEIQRTEQGDSAMYLCASSLSPSGEQYFGPGTRLTVT.

The chain has TRBV6-1 and TRBJ1-1, with 7 bases matching TRBD1. Germline values: CDR1 MNHNS, CDR2 SASEGT. The CDR3 contains 14 residues. The J segment lost 0 bases and the V segment lost 6 bases, leaving 4 bases of the junction unmatched. The CDR3 region has the DNA TGTGCCAGCAGGGAACAGGGGTTGAACACTGAAGCTTTCTTT. This sequence encodes CASREQGLNTEAFF.

The chain joins TRBV7-2 to TRBJ2-7; D uncertain. The CDR3 consists of 15 residues. In germline, CDR1 is SGHTA, CDR2 FQGNSA. V was cut by 4 bases and J by 2 bases, with 15 bases left in between. The CDR3 region is CASSSLRSSPYEQYF. In nucleotides, the CDR3 is TGTGCCAGCAGCTCCCTGAGGAGTTCCCCCTACGAGCAGTACTTC. The full variable domain, in which reference TRBV7-2 and TRBJ2-7 provide the parts outside the CDR3, is GAGVSQSPSNKVTEKGKDVELRCDPISGHTALYWYRQSLGQGLEFLIYFQGNSAPDKSGLPSDRFSAERTGGSVSTLTIQRTQQEDSAVYLCASSSLRSSPYEQYFGPGTRLTVT.

This clone was found once. The genes are TRBV27 and TRBJ1-5, with D possibly matching TRBD1 (6 bases). Trimming shortened V by 4 bases and J by 7 bases, and 17 bases separated the two germline ends. The CDR3 has 15 amino acids. Germline V gene lookup returns CDR1 MNHEY and CDR2 SMNVEV (reference sequence). The CDR3 bases are TGTGCCAGCAGTTCCCTTTGGGGGGGCGGGCAGCCCCAGCATTTT. Its translation: CASSSLWGGGQPQHF.

The sample holds one count of this clone. V usage is TRBV5-4 and J usage is TRBJ1-5; TRBD1 might be the D (6 bases). Trimming shortened V by 3 bases and J by 2 bases, and 9 bases separated the two germline ends. This CDR3 region has 14 residues. CDR1 is SGHNT, CDR2 YYREEE, per germline (reference sequence). The CDR3, as DNA: TGTGCCAGCAGCTCCGAGGGGGGCAATCAGCCCCAGCATTTT. It specifies CASSSEGGNQPQHF.

V usage is TRBV2 and J usage is TRBJ1-5; D remains unclear. Trimming pared 4 bases from V and 4 bases from J, leaving 8 bases between. The CDR3 is 13 amino acids. Germline V lookup: CDR1 SNHLY, CDR2 FYNNEI. Written as DNA, the CDR3 is TGTGCCAGCAGTGGGGAGCGTAATCAGCCCCAGCATTTT. This codes for CASSGERNQPQHF.